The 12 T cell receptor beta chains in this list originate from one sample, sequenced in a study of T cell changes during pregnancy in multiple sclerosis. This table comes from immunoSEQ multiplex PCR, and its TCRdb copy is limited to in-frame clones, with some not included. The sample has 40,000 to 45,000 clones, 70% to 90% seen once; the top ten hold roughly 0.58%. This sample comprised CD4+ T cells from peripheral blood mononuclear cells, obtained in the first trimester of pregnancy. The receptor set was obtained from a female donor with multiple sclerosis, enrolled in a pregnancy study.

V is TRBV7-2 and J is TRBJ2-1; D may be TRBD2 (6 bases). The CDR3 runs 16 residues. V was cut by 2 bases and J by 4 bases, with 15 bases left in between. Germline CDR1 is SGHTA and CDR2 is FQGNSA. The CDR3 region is CASSLRGRRGYNEQFF. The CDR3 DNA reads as TGTGCCAGCAGCTTACGGGGGAGGCGCGGATACAATGAGCAGTTCTTC.

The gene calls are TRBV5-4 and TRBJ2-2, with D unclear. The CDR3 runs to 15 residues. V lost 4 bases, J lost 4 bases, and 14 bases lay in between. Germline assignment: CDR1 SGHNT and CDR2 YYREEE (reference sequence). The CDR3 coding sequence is TGTGCCAGCAGCCGCGCCGCCCAACTCACCGGGGAGCTGTTTTTT. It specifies CASSRAAQLTGELFF.

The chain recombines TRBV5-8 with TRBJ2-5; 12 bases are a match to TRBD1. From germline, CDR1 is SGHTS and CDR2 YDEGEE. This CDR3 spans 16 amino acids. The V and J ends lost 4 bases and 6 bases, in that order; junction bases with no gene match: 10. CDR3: CASSQHGTGGMKTQYF. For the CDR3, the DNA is TGTGCCAGCAGCCAACACGGGACAGGGGGCATGAAGACCCAGTACTTC.

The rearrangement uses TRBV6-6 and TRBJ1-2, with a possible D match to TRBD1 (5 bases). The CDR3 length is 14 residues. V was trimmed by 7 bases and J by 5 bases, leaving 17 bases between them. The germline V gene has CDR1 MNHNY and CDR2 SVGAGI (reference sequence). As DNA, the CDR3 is TGTGCCAGCACGCAGGGAGGTTCGAGGTATGGCTACACCTTC. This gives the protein CASTQGGSRYGYTF.

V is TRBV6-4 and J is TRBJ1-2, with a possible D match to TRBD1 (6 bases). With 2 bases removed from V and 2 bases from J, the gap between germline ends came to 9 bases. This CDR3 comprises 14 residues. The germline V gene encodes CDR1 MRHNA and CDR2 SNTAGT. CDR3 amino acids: CASSDAGTNYGYTF. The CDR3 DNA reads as TGTGCCAGCAGTGACGCTGGGACAAACTATGGCTACACCTTC.

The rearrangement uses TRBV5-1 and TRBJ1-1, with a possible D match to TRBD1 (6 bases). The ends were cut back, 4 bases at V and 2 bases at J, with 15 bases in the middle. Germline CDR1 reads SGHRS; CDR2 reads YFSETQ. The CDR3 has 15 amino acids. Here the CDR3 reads CASSIKLDSNTEAFF. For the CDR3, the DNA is TGCGCCAGCAGCATTAAGTTGGACAGTAACACTGAAGCTTTCTTT.

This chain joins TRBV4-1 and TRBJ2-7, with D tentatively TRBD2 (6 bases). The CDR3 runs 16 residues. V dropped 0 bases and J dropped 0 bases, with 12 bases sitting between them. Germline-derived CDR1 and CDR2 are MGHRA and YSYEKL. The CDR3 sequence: CASSQDRRASSYEQYF. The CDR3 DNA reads TGCGCCAGCAGCCAAGATAGGAGGGCCAGCTCCTACGAGCAGTACTTC.

The CDR3 spells CSARTLPSGRKGWVSYNEQFF. The CDR3 bases are TGCAGCGCCCGGACTCTCCCTAGCGGGAGAAAGGGGTGGGTTTCCTACAATGAGCAGTTCTTC. V and J are TRBV29-1 and TRBJ2-1, with 10 bases identical to TRBD2. CDR3 size: 21 residues. CDR1 SQVTM and CDR2 ANQGSEA come from the germline V gene. Trimming took 7 bases from V and 1 from J; bases not matched to a gene: 25.

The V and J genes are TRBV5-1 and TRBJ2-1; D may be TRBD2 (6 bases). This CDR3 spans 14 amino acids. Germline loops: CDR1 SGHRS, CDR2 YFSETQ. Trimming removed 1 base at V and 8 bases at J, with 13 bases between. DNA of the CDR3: TGCGCCAGCAGCTTGAGGGGTCGGGACTATGAGCAGTTCTTC. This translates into CASSLRGRDYEQFF.

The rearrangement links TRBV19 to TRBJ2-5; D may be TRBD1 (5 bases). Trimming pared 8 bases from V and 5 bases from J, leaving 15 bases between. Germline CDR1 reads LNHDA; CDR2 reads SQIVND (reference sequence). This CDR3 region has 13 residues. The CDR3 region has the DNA TGTGCCAGTTCGAGACAGCTGGAGGAGACCCAGTACTTC. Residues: CASSRQLEETQYF.

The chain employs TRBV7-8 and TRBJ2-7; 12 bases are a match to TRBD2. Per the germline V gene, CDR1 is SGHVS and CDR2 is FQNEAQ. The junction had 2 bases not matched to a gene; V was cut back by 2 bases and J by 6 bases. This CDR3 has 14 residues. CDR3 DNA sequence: TGTGCCAGCAGCTTAAGACTAGCGGGAGCCGAGCAGTACTTC. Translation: CASSLRLAGAEQYF.

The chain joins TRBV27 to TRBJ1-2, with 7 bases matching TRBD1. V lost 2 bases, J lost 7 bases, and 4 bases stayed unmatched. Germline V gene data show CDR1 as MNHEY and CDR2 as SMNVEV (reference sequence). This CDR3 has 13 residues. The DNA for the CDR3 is TGTGCCAGCAGTTTAAGGGACAGTCGTGGCTACACCTTC. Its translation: CASSLRDSRGYTF.